A single sample gave rise to the 25 T cell receptor beta chains below, sequenced in a study of OX40 agonist ivuxolimab in advanced cancers. Some clones are missing from TCRdb's copy, which holds only in-frame ones; the method was immunoSEQ multiplex PCR. In the table there are 72,000 or so clones, approximately 84% of which are singletons. The sample was CD4+ or CD8+ T cells sorted from blood, taken in a trial of the OX40 agonist ivuxolimab. These receptors all come from an adult with an advanced solid tumor such as melanoma, head and neck, liver or kidney cancer.

The rearrangement links TRBV18 to TRBJ1-3; the D is unclear. The CDR3 covers 15 residues. CDR1 is KGHSH, CDR2 LQKENI, per germline. Trimming pared 2 bases from V and 4 bases from J, leaving 12 bases between. CDR3 region: CASSPRSGDGNTIYF. CDR3 DNA sequence: TGTGCCAGCTCACCAAGGTCGGGAGACGGAAACACCATATATTTT. The variable domain in full, completed from reference TRBV18 and TRBJ1-3, reads NAGVMQNPRHLVRRRGQEARLRCSPMKGHSHVYWYRQLPEEGLKFMVYLQKENIIDESGMPKERFSAEFPKEGPSILRIQQVVRGDSAAYFCASSPRSGDGNTIYFGEGSWLTVV.

This clone was observed a few times. The J gene is TRBJ1-5, the V gene TRBV6-4, with 8 bases lining up with TRBD1. Germline lookup yields CDR1 MRHNA and CDR2 SNTAGT. Trimming cost V 8 bases and J 5 bases; bases outside gene matches: 8. The CDR3 runs 14 residues. As DNA, the CDR3 is TGTGCCAGCTTGGGGGACAGGAGGGATCAGCCCCAGCATTTT. Protein: CASLGDRRDQPQHF.

V gene TRBV10-3 combines with J gene TRBJ1-2; D is ambiguous. The V end was cut by 8 bases, the J end by 2 bases, with 12 bases between. Germline CDR1 reads ENHRY; CDR2 reads SYGVKD. The CDR3 is 13 residues long. The CDR3 DNA reads as TGTGCCATCTCGGGCGACAAAAACTATGGCTACACCTTC. This codes for CAISGDKNYGYTF.

The chain combines TRBV5-1 with TRBJ2-5; 8 nucleotides line up with TRBD1. With V trimmed by 4 bases and J by 5 bases, 10 bases remained unmatched. CDR3 length: 15 residues. Germline-derived CDR1 and CDR2 are SGHRS and YFSETQ. Here the CDR3 DNA reads TGCGCCAGCAGCCCGAGACAGGGGAGAGGGGAGACCCAGTACTTC. Encoded protein: CASSPRQGRGETQYF.

The J gene is TRBJ1-2, the V gene TRBV11-2; 7 bases agree with TRBD1. The V and J ends lost 5 bases and 4 bases, in that order; junction bases with no gene match: 10. Germline CDR1 SGHAT, CDR2 FQNNGV. CDR3 length: 15 amino acids. The CDR3 spells CASSGGTDPVYGYTF. The CDR3 DNA sequence: TGTGCCAGCAGCGGGGGGACAGACCCAGTCTATGGCTACACCTTC.

The chain has TRBV5-5 and TRBJ1-1; 8 bases match TRBD1. The CDR3 extends over 13 amino acids. The ends lost 2 bases at V and 7 bases at J; junction bases unmatched: 4. Germline V gene data show CDR1 as SGHKS and CDR2 as YYEKEE (reference sequence). In DNA, the CDR3 is TGTGCCAGCAGCTTCCAGGGGGCTGATGAAGCTTTCTTT. This sequence encodes CASSFQGADEAFF.

The chain is built from TRBV5-4 and TRBJ2-2; 11 positions match TRBD1. The germline V gene encodes CDR1 SGHNT and CDR2 YYREEE (reference sequence). The V and J ends lost 3 bases and 6 bases, in that order; junction bases with no gene match: 7. The CDR3 extends over 16 amino acids. CDR3 nucleotides: TGTGCCAGCAGCTCCCTAGGGACAGGGGGGGCCGGGGAGCTGTTTTTT. This gives the protein CASSSLGTGGAGELFF. Drawing the rest from reference TRBV5-4 and TRBJ2-2, the complete variable domain is ETGVTQSPTHLIKTRGQQVTLRCSSQSGHNTVSWYQQALGQGPQFIFQYYREEENGRGNFPPRFSGLQFPNYSSELNVNALELDDSALYLCASSSLGTGGAGELFFGEGSRLTVL.

The chain carries TRBV10-3 and TRBJ1-6; D possibly corresponds to TRBD1 (5 bases). CDR3 length: 13 amino acids. CDR1 and CDR2 from the germline V gene are ENHRY and SYGVKD. V was clipped by 3 bases and J by 10 bases, with 10 bases between them. The CDR3 nucleotides are TGTGCCATCAGTGACGGAAAGGGGTCACCCCTCCACTTT. Protein: CAISDGKGSPLHF.

The chain links TRBV25-1 to TRBJ1-5; D perhaps matches TRBD1 (6 bases). Trimming pared 1 base from V and 4 bases from J, leaving 11 bases between. CDR1 is MGHDK and CDR2 is SYGVNS in the germline V gene. The CDR3 consists of 15 residues. The CDR3 spells CASSELEGGNQPQHF. CDR3 sequence (DNA): TGTGCCAGCAGTGAATTAGAAGGGGGGAATCAGCCCCAGCATTTT.

V usage is TRBV29-1 and J usage is TRBJ1-2; 7 bases are a match to TRBD1. V gave up 7 bases and J gave up 8 bases; unmatched junction bases: 10. There are 12 residues in the CDR3. Germline CDR1 is SQVTM and CDR2 is ANQGSEA. Here the CDR3 reads CSGLQGRGGYTF. The DNA for the CDR3 is TGCAGCGGCCTACAGGGGCGAGGAGGCTACACCTTC.

The chain combines TRBV13 with TRBJ1-2; maybe TRBD1 (6 bases). V dropped 1 base and J dropped 0 bases, with 12 bases sitting between them. Per germline, CDR1 PRHDT and CDR2 FYEKMQ (reference sequence). The length of the CDR3 is 16 residues. The CDR3 region has the DNA TGTGCCAGCAGCTTAGAACAGGGCCCAGCTAACTATGGCTACACCTTC. Its protein is CASSLEQGPANYGYTF.

CDR3 in DNA: TGTGCCAGCAGCTTTGCCTACGAGCAGTACTTC. This encodes CASSFAYEQYF. The chain joins TRBV7-2 to TRBJ2-7; no clear D. The CDR3 covers 11 residues. The V and J ends lost 3 bases and 2 bases respectively, with 2 bases between them. From germline, CDR1 is SGHTA and CDR2 FQGNSA.

Only a few counts were recorded for this clone. The V call is TRBV6-1, the J call TRBJ1-5, with D possibly TRBD1 on 5 matching bases. Trimming took off 5 bases at V and 1 base at J, with 12 bases between the two ends. The CDR3 is 15 amino acids. Germline values: CDR1 MNHNS, CDR2 SASEGT. CDR3 sequence (DNA): TGTGCCAGCAGTAAACAGGTGCTGAGCAATCAGCCCCAGCATTTT. This encodes CASSKQVLSNQPQHF.

The chain is built from TRBV1 and TRBJ1-5. TRBV1 is shown as a pseudogene. This CDR3 contains 17 residues. Written as DNA, the CDR3 is TGCACCAGCAGCCAAGATTGGCCAGCGTGCAGCAATCAGCCCCAGCATTTT. It yields the protein CTSSQDWPACSNQPQHF.

The chain has TRBV5-1 and TRBJ2-1, with 8 nucleotides matching TRBD2. The CDR3 consists of 15 residues. The trim removed 9 bases at V and 0 bases at J, leaving 8 bases unmatched. The V gene's germline CDR1 is SGHRS and CDR2 YFSETQ. CDR3 coding DNA: TGCGCCACCACGCTAGCGGGCGACTCCTACAATGAGCAGTTCTTC. Protein product: CATTLAGDSYNEQFF.

The chain has TRBV19 and TRBJ2-6; TRBD2 is a possible D gene (5 bases). With 5 bases removed from V and 4 bases from J, the gap between germline ends came to 15 bases. The CDR3 totals 16 residues. Germline lookup yields CDR1 LNHDA and CDR2 SQIVND (reference sequence). CDR3 protein: CASSLAGRGGANVLTF. The CDR3 nucleotides read TGTGCCAGTAGTCTGGCGGGTCGTGGAGGGGCCAACGTCCTGACTTTC.

The chain is built from TRBV7-2 and TRBJ2-3, with 10 bases identical to TRBD1. The CDR3 runs 16 residues. Germline V gene lookup returns CDR1 SGHTA and CDR2 FQGNSA. Trimming at V came to 5 bases and at J to 2 bases, leaving 7 bases not matched to a gene. This chain's CDR3 is CASSPLGQGITDTQYF. The CDR3 DNA follows: TGTGCCAGCAGCCCCCTGGGACAGGGGATCACAGATACGCAGTATTTT.

The chain joins TRBV5-1 to TRBJ2-7; D possibly corresponds to TRBD1 (5 bases). CDR1 and CDR2 from the germline V gene are SGHRS and YFSETQ. This CDR3 has 15 residues. The ends were cut back, 4 bases at V and 2 bases at J, with 16 bases in the middle. CDR3 bases: TGCGCCAGCAGCCAAGCAACAGGTGGGGCCTACGAGCAGTACTTC. Translation gives CASSQATGGAYEQYF.

This chain links TRBV29-1 with TRBJ2-2; the D gene is possibly TRBD1 (5 bases). This CDR3 has 12 amino acids. Deletions cut 4 bases from V and 6 bases from J, with 9 bases between. Germline lookup yields CDR1 SQVTM and CDR2 ANQGSEA. DNA for the CDR3: TGCAGCGTTGGCAGGGTTTCCGGGGAGCTGTTTTTT. Translated: CSVGRVSGELFF.

The chain uses TRBV19 and TRBJ1-2; the D gene is possibly TRBD1 (5 bases). This CDR3 comprises 15 residues. Per germline, CDR1 LNHDA and CDR2 SQIVND (reference sequence). V lost 7 bases to trimming and J lost 0 bases, with 15 bases between them. The CDR3 DNA is TGTGCCAGTATAAACAAAGGGACCTCTAACTATGGCTACACCTTC. As protein: CASINKGTSNYGYTF.

The V gene is TRBV7-5, the J gene TRBJ2-5; the table's D call TRBD2 went unverified against the DNA. TRBV7-5 has pseudogene status. The length of the CDR3 is 16 residues. In DNA form, the CDR3 reads TGTGTCAGAAGCTTAGTGGATGGTTCTAGTCAAGAGACCCAGTACTTC. It translates to CVRSLVDGSSQETQYF.

In this sample, this clone turned up a few times. The chain couples TRBV2 to TRBJ1-2, with 7 positions matching TRBD1. From germline, CDR1 is SNHLY and CDR2 FYNNEI. The CDR3 contains 12 residues. Unmatched junction bases numbered 7, after V lost 2 bases and J lost 13 bases. The CDR3 DNA sequence: TGTGCCAGCAGTGAATCCAAGGGGACAGCCACCTTC. It is translated as CASSESKGTATF.

The V call is TRBV7-8, the J call TRBJ2-3; D unclear. Germline V gene data show CDR1 as SGHVS and CDR2 as FQNEAQ. With 3 bases removed from V and 4 bases from J, the gap between germline ends came to 11 bases. This CDR3 region has 14 residues. For the CDR3, the DNA is TGTGCCAGCAGCTTCCTAGATTTGGCAGATACGCAGTATTTT. Translated, it gives CASSFLDLADTQYF.

This clone came up once. This chain links TRBV7-2 with TRBJ1-3; D gene uncertain. This CDR3 has 15 amino acids. V lost 5 bases and J 0 bases, leaving 11 bases between the germline ends. Germline V gives CDR1 SGHTA, CDR2 FQGNSA. CDR3 residues: CASSPGSFSGNTIYF. CDR3 nucleotides: TGTGCCAGCAGCCCTGGAAGCTTCTCTGGAAACACCATATATTTT.

The chain employs TRBV11-3 and TRBJ2-7; maybe TRBD2 (5 bases). CDR3 size: 14 residues. Germline CDR1 reads SGHNT; CDR2 reads YENEEA. Trimming cost V 2 bases and J 3 bases, with 11 bases left between them. The DNA of the CDR3 is TGTGCCAGCAGCTTATTGGGAGTGAGCTACGAGCAGTACTTC. It translates to CASSLLGVSYEQYF.